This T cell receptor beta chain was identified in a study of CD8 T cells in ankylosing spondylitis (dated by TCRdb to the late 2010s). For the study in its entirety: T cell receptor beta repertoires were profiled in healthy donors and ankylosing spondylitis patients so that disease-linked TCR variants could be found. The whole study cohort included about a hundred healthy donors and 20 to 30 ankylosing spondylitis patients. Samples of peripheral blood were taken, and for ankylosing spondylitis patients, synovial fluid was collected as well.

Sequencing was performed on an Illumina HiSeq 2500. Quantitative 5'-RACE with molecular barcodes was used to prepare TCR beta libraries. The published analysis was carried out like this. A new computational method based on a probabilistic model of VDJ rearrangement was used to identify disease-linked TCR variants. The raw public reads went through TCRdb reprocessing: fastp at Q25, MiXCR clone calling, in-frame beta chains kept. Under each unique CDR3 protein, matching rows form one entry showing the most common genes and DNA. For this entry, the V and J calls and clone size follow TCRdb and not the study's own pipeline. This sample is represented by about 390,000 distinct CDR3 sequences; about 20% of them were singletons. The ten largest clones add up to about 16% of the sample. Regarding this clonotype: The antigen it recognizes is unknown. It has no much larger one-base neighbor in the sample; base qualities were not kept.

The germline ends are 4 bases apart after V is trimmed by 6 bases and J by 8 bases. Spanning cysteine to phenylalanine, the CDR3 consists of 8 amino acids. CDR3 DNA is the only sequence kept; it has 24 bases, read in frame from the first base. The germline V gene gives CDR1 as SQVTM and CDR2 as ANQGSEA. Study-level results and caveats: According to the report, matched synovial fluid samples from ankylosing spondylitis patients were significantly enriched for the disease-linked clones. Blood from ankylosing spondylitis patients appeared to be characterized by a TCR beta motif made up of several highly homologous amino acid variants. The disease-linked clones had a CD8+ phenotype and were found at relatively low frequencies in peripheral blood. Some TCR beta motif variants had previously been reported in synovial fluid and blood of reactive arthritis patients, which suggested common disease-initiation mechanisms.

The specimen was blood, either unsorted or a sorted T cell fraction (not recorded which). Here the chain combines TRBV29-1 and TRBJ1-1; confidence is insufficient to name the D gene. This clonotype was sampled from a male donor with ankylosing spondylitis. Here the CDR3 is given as CSVHEAFF. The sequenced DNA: TGCAGCGTCCACGAAGCTTTCTTT.